This T cell receptor (beta chain) emerged from a study of shared clonotypes between healthy human individuals. This table comes from immunoSEQ multiplex PCR, and its TCRdb copy is limited to in-frame clones, with some not included. The table shows 500,000 or so clones, with about 96% occurring only once. Germline lookup yields CDR1 MNHNS and CDR2 SASEGT. V was shortened by 4 bases and J by 2 bases, with 12 bases between the two germline ends. The length of the CDR3 is 15 residues. The clonotype comes from a woman between 25 and 40 years old in good health. Sequencing was done on a sample of naive CD4+ T cells sorted from blood. Subset: CD45RA+ positively selected. The chain combines TRBV6-1 with TRBJ2-1; a weak D match, TRBD1 (5 bases). For the CDR3, the DNA is TGTGCCAGCAGTGGACGACAGCGAACCTACAATGAGCAGTTCTTC. Translating it yields CASSGRQRTYNEQFF.